One sample yielded the 13 T cell receptor beta chains listed below, sequenced in a study of blood T cell repertoires in COVID-19. TCRdb's copy holds only in-frame clones and misses some; the assay was immunoSEQ multiplex PCR. Found here are under 250,000 clones, around 85% of them singletons; the top ten hold around 0.7%. The material sequenced was peripheral blood. The receptor set was obtained from a man aged 40-55 years with acute or convalescent COVID-19.

V gene TRBV11-3 combines with J gene TRBJ2-7; a possible D gene is TRBD1 (6 bases). Germline CDR1 and CDR2: SGHNT and YENEEA. Trimming removed 2 bases from V and 1 base from J, with 12 bases in between. This CDR3 is 15 amino acids long. The CDR3 protein is CASSLTRGESYEQYF. CDR3 nucleotides: TGTGCCAGCAGCTTAACCAGGGGTGAATCCTACGAGCAGTACTTC.

This chain links TRBV5-1 with TRBJ2-7; D is unresolved. The V end lost 4 bases, the J end lost 1 base, and 12 bases lay between the germline ends. The CDR3 is 14 amino acids. Germline V CDR1 and CDR2: SGHRS, YFSETQ. The CDR3 loop is CASSPLSLSYEQYF. CDR3 DNA sequence: TGCGCCAGCAGCCCGCTTAGCCTATCCTACGAGCAGTACTTC. The full variable domain, its missing parts supplied by reference TRBV5-1 and TRBJ2-7, is KAGVTQTPRYLIKTRGQQVTLSCSPISGHRSVSWYQQTPGQGLQFLFEYFSETQRNKGNFPGRFSGRQFSNSRSEMNVSTLELGDSALYLCASSPLSLSYEQYFGPGTRLTVT.

Only a few counts were recorded for this clone. The V call is TRBV6-5, the J call TRBJ1-5, with D uncertain. The germline V gene encodes CDR1 MNHEY and CDR2 SVGAGI. The ends were cut back, 4 bases at V and 3 bases at J, with 7 bases in the middle. The CDR3 runs to 13 residues. The CDR3 DNA is TGTGCCAGCAGTTCGGGTCCCAATCAGCCCCAGCATTTT. Encoded protein: CASSSGPNQPQHF.

The CDR3 DNA sequence: TGTGCCACCAGCAGGCCCTCCGGGACTAGCGGGAAGGTTAAGGAGACCCAGTACTTC. Amino acids: CATSRPSGTSGKVKETQYF. The rearrangement joins TRBV15 to TRBJ2-5; 13 bases line up with TRBD2. CDR1 is LNHNV, CDR2 YYDKDF, per germline (reference sequence). The CDR3 extends over 19 amino acids. Trimming took 3 bases from V and 5 from J; bases not matched to a gene: 15.

The chain uses TRBV6-5 and TRBJ2-7, with D possibly TRBD1 on 6 matching bases. V was cut by 0 bases and J by 3 bases, with 9 bases left in between. The CDR3 consists of 14 residues. The germline V gene encodes CDR1 MNHEY and CDR2 SVGAGI. CDR3 bases: TGTGCCAGCAGTTACTCGCCAGGGGACTACGAGCAGTACTTC. This sequence encodes CASSYSPGDYEQYF.

V and J are TRBV19 and TRBJ1-1; TRBD1 aligns across 7 bases. Trimming took 7 bases from V and 0 from J; bases not matched to a gene: 5. Germline V gene data show CDR1 as LNHDA and CDR2 as SQIVND (reference sequence). The CDR3 spans 14 residues. In DNA form, the CDR3 reads TGTGCCAGTACCTCGGGACAGTTGAACACTGAAGCTTTCTTT. Its translation is CASTSGQLNTEAFF.

The chain joins TRBV6-6 to TRBJ1-1; no firm D call. The CDR3 is 14 amino acids. Trimming shortened V by 2 bases and J by 1 base, and 8 bases separated the two germline ends. Germline loops: CDR1 MNHNY, CDR2 SVGAGI (reference sequence). The CDR3 DNA sequence: TGTGCCAGCAGTTACAGTGAGAGGAACACTGAAGCTTTCTTT. As protein: CASSYSERNTEAFF.

The chain has TRBV18 and TRBJ2-7, with 11 bases matching TRBD2. The CDR3 runs 17 residues. The germline V gene has CDR1 KGHSH and CDR2 LQKENI. The J segment lost 3 bases and the V segment lost 2 bases, leaving 9 bases of the junction unmatched. The CDR3 protein is CASSPSASGRIRYEQYF. CDR3 coding DNA: TGTGCCAGCTCACCAAGCGCTAGCGGGAGGATCCGCTACGAGCAGTACTTC.

V is TRBV9 and J is TRBJ2-1, with D tentatively TRBD2 (5 bases). The V end was cut by 3 bases, the J end by 5 bases, with 15 bases between. The CDR3 totals 15 residues. The germline CDR1 and CDR2 sequences are SGDLS and YYNGEE. DNA for the CDR3: TGTGCCAGCAGCGGTACGGCGGGTACGCACAATGAGCAGTTCTTC. This codes for CASSGTAGTHNEQFF.

The V call is TRBV7-2, the J call TRBJ2-3, with 13 positions matching TRBD2. Trimming cost V 5 bases and J 6 bases; bases outside gene matches: 5. The CDR3 covers 15 residues. Germline V gene lookup returns CDR1 SGHTA and CDR2 FQGNSA. The DNA of the CDR3 is TGTGCCAGCAGCCTGGGACTAGCGGGAATGGATACGCAGTATTTT. It codes for CASSLGLAGMDTQYF.

This rearrangement joins TRBV7-9 to TRBJ2-3; 7 nucleotides align to TRBD1. Germline loops: CDR1 SEHNR, CDR2 FQNEAQ (reference sequence). V lost 0 bases, J lost 2 bases, and 5 bases stayed unmatched. There are 16 residues in the CDR3. DNA of the CDR3: TGTGCCAGCAGCTTAGCCCAGACAGGGTACACAGATACGCAGTATTTT. This translates into CASSLAQTGYTDTQYF.

CDR3 residues: CATSRDLASSGNTIYF. CDR3 nucleotides: TGTGCCACCAGCAGAGATCTGGCCAGCTCTGGAAACACCATATATTTT. The J gene is TRBJ1-3, the V gene TRBV15; D ambiguous. This CDR3 region has 16 residues. Germline-derived CDR1 and CDR2 are LNHNV and YYDKDF (reference sequence). V gave up 0 bases and J gave up 0 bases, with 9 bases separating them.

The rearrangement joins TRBV11-1 to TRBJ2-7; D may be TRBD1 (6 bases). Germline CDR1 and CDR2: SGHAT and FQDESV (reference sequence). Trimming took off 8 bases at V and 5 bases at J, with 13 bases between the two ends. There are 12 residues in the CDR3. In DNA form, the CDR3 reads TGTGCCAGCCGGGACACAGGGAACGAGCAGTACTTC. Translating it yields CASRDTGNEQYF.